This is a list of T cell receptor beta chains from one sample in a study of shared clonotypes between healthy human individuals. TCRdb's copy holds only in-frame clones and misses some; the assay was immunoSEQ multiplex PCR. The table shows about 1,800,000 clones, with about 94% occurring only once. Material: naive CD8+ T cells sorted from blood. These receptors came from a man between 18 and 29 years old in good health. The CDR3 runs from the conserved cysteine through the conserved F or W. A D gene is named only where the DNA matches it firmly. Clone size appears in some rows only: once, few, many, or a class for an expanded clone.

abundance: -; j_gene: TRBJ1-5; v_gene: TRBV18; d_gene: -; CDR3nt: TGTGCCAGCTCACCACAGGGAAATCAGCCCCAGCATTTT; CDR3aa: CASSPQGNQPQHF
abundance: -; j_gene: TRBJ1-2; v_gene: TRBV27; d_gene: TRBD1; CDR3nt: TGTGCCAGCAGTTTCTGGGGACAGGGGGCTGGCTACACCTTC; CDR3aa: CASSFWGQGAGYTF
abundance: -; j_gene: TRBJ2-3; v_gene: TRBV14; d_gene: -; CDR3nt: TGTGCCAGCAGCCAGTTAGCGGACATATTGACAGATACGCAGTATTTT; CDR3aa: CASSQLADILTDTQYF
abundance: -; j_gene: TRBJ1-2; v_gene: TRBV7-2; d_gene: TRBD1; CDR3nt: TGTGCCAGCAGCTTACCCGGGGTAGGGGGCGGTCATGGCTACACCTTC; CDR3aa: CASSLPGVGGGHGYTF
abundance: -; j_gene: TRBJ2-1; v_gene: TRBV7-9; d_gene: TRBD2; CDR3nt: TGTGCCAGCAGCTTATCACCCCGACTAGCGGGAGTGGGCGAGCAGTTCTTC; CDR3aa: CASSLSPRLAGVGEQFF
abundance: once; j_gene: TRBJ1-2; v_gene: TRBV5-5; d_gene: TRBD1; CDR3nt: TGTGCCAGCAGCTTGGCCTCGGACAGGGCCTATGGCTACACCTTC; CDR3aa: CASSLASDRAYGYTF
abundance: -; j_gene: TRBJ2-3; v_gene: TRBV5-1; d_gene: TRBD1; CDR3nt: TGCGCCAGCAGCTTGGATGTGGACAGGCGGTGGTCAGATACGCAGTATTTT; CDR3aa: CASSLDVDRRWSDTQYF
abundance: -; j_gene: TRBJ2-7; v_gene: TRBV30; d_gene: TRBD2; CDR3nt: TGTGCCTGTACGGGACTAGCGGGAGGGGGCTACGAGCAGTACTTC; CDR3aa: CACTGLAGGGYEQYF
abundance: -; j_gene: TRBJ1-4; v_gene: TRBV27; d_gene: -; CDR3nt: TGTGCCAGCAGTTTAGGACCAGGGACGGGGTCCTATGAAAAACTGTTTTTT; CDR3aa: CASSLGPGTGSYEKLFF
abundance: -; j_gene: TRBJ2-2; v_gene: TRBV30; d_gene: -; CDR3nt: TGTGCCTGGAGCGGACATTGGGGAGATTTTTACACCGGGGAGCTGTTTTTT; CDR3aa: CAWSGHWGDFYTGELFF
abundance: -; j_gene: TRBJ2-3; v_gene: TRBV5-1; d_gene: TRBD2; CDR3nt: TGCGCCAGCAGCTTGCGGGGGGTCTCAACAGATACGCAGTATTTT; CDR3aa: CASSLRGVSTDTQYF
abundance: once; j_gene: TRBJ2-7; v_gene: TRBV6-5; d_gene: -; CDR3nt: TGTGCCAGCAGTTTGGAACCGACAGGCTACGAGCAGTACTTC; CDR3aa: CASSLEPTGYEQYF
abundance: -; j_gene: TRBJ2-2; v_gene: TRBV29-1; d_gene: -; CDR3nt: TGCAGCGTTGAAGATCCGGGGTCCGGGGAGCTGTTTTTT; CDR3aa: CSVEDPGSGELFF
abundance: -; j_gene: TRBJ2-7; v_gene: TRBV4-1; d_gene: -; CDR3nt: TGCGCCAGCAGCCAAGAGCCGGCTAGCGTCCTCTACGAGCAGTACTTC; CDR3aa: CASSQEPASVLYEQYF
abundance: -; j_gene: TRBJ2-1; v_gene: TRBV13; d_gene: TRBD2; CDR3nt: TGTGCCAGCAGCTCTACTAGCGGGGGGGCCGATGAGCAGTTCTTC; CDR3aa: CASSSTSGGADEQFF
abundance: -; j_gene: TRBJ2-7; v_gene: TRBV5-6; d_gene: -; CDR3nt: TGTGCCAGCAGAGTCGGACAGTCTTTCTACGAGCAGTACTTC; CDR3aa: CASRVGQSFYEQYF
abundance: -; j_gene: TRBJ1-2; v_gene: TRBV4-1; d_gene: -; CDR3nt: TGCGCCAGCAGCCAAACCTTAGTGGGAGCTTATGGCTACACCTTC; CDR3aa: CASSQTLVGAYGYTF
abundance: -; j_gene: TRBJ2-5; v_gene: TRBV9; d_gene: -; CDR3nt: TGTGCCAGCAGCGACCCCTGGGGGTCAGAGACCCAGTACTTC; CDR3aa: CASSDPWGSETQYF
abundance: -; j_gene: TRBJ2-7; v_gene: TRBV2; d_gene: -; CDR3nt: TGTGCCAGTACCTGGACGGAAGGCTACGAGCAGTACTTC; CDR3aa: CASTWTEGYEQYF
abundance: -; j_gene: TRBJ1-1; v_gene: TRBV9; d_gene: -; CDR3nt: TGTGCCAGCAGCGTAGTAGGAGGCGGCACTGAAGCTTTCTTT; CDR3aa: CASSVVGGGTEAFF
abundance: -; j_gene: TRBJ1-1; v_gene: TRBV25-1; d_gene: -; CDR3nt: TGTGCCAGCGAAGGAGCAACTGAAGCTTTCTTT; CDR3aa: CASEGATEAFF
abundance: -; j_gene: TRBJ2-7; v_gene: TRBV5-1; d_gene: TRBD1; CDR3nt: TGCGCCAGCAGCTTGGCACAGGGGATACGGTACTCCTACGAGCAGTACTTC; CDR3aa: CASSLAQGIRYSYEQYF
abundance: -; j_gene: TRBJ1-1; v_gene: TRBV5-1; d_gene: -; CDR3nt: TGCGCCAGCAGCACTCAGGACCGGGGGCCGAACACTGAAGCTTTCTTT; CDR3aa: CASSTQDRGPNTEAFF
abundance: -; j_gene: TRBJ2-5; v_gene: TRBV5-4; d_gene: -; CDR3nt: TGTGCCAGCAGTTGGGGGGCAACCCAAGAGACCCAGTACTTC; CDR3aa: CASSWGATQETQYF
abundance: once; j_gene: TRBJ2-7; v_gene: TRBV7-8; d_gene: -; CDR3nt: TGTGCCAGCAGCTTAGAGGGTGGGACCTACTCCTACGAGCAGTACTTC; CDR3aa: CASSLEGGTYSYEQYF
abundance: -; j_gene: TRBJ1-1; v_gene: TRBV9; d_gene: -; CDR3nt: TGTGCCAGCAGCGTAGACAGCCTGAACACTGAAGCTTTCTTT; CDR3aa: CASSVDSLNTEAFF
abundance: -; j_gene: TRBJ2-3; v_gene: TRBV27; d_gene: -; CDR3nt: TGTGCCAGCAGTCGTAAGGACCCTGGGTTGACAGATACGCAGTATTTT; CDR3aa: CASSRKDPGLTDTQYF
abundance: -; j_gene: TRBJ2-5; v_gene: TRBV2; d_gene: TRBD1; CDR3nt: TGTGCCAGCAACAGGGGGTACCAAGAGACCCAGTACTTC; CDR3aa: CASNRGYQETQYF
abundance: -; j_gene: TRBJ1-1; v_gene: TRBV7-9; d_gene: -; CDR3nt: TGTGCCAGCAGCTTAGTTCGAGAGAACACTGAAGCTTTCTTT; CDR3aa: CASSLVRENTEAFF
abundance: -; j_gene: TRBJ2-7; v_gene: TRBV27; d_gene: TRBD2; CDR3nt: TGTGCCAGCAGTCTAGGGACTAGCGGCCCCACCGGCGAGCAGTACTTC; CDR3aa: CASSLGTSGPTGEQYF
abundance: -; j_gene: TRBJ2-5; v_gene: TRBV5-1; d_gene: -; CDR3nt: TGCGCCAGCAGCCCTCCTCCGGGACCCCAAGAGACCCAGTACTTC; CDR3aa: CASSPPPGPQETQYF
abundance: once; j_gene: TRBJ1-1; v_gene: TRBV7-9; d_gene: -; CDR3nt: TGTGCCAGCAGCTTAGGAGGGGCGGTCACTGAAGCTTTCTTT; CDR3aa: CASSLGGAVTEAFF
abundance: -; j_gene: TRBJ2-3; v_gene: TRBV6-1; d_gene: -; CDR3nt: TGTGCCAGCAGTGAAGCACGGCAGGGAATCACAGATACGCAGTATTTT; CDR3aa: CASSEARQGITDTQYF
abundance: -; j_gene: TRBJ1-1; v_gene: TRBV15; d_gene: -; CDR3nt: TGTGCCACCAGCAGAGATGGAGCCATCGCTGAAGCTTTCTTT; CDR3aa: CATSRDGAIAEAFF
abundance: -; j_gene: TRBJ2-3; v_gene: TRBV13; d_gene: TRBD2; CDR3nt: TGTGCCAGCAGCCCCAGCGGGAACACAGATACGCAGTATTTT; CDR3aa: CASSPSGNTDTQYF
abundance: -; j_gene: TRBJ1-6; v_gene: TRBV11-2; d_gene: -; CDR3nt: TGTGCCAGCAGCTTATCTGGGTTTTTAGGATCACCCCTCCACTTT; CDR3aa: CASSLSGFLGSPLHF
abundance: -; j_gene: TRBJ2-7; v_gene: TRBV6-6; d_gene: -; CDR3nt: TGTGCCAGCAGTTACGAGGTCACCTACGAGCAGTACTTC; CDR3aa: CASSYEVTYEQYF
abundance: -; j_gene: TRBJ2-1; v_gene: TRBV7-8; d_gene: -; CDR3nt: TGTGCCAGCAGCCAAGTCGGCCCTGTCCCCTACAATGAGCAGTTCTTC; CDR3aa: CASSQVGPVPYNEQFF
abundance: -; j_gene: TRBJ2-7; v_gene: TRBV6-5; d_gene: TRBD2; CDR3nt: TGTGCCAGCAGTTACTCTGCGGGAGATGGCTACGAGCAGTACTTC; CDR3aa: CASSYSAGDGYEQYF
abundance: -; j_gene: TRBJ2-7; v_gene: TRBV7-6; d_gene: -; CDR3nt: TGTGCCAGCAGCTTGGAACTCGGACAGTACGAGCAGTACTTC; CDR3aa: CASSLELGQYEQYF